Sequencing of this T cell receptor (beta chain) was carried out in a study of T-cell memory formation after mild COVID-19. Study information: The two donors had largely donor-specific TCR clusters.

The 5'RACE method, run with constant-segment primers, produced TCR alpha and TCR beta cDNA libraries (carrying sample barcodes and UMIs). TCRdb analysed the 5' RACE reads with MiXCR anew, one entry per CDR3 protein. The sample shows approximately 300,000 distinct CDR3 sequences, approximately 15% of them seen only once. This clonotype was seen a few times. CDR3 size: 13 residues. V dropped 6 bases and J dropped 6; count of bases not matched to a gene: 6. Germline V gene data show CDR1 as LNHNV and CDR2 as YYDKDF (reference sequence). Source material: PBMCs or a T cell subset sorted from them (not recorded which). The chain employs TRBV15 and TRBJ2-7, with TRBD1 matching 9 bases. The sequence came from a man aged 18 to 35 who had mild COVID-19 (a few samples of this study predate the infection). Cell type and time point are not known. CDR3 protein: CATSSGTGPEQYF. CDR3 nucleotide sequence: TGTGCCACCAGTTCCGGGACAGGGCCCGAGCAGTACTTC.